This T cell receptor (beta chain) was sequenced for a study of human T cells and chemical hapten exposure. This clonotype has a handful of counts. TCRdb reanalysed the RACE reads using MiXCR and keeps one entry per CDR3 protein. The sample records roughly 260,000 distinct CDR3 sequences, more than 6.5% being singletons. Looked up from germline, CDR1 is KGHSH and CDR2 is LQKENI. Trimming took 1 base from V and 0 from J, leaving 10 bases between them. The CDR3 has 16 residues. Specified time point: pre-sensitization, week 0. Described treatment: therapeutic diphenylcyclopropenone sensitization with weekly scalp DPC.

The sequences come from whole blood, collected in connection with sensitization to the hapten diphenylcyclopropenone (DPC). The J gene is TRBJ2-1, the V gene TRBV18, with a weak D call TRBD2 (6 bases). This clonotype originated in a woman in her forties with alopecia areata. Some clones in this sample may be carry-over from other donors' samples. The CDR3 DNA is TGTGCCAGCTCACCACAAGGCGGGACCTCCTACAATGAGCAGTTCTTC. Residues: CASSPQGGTSYNEQFF.